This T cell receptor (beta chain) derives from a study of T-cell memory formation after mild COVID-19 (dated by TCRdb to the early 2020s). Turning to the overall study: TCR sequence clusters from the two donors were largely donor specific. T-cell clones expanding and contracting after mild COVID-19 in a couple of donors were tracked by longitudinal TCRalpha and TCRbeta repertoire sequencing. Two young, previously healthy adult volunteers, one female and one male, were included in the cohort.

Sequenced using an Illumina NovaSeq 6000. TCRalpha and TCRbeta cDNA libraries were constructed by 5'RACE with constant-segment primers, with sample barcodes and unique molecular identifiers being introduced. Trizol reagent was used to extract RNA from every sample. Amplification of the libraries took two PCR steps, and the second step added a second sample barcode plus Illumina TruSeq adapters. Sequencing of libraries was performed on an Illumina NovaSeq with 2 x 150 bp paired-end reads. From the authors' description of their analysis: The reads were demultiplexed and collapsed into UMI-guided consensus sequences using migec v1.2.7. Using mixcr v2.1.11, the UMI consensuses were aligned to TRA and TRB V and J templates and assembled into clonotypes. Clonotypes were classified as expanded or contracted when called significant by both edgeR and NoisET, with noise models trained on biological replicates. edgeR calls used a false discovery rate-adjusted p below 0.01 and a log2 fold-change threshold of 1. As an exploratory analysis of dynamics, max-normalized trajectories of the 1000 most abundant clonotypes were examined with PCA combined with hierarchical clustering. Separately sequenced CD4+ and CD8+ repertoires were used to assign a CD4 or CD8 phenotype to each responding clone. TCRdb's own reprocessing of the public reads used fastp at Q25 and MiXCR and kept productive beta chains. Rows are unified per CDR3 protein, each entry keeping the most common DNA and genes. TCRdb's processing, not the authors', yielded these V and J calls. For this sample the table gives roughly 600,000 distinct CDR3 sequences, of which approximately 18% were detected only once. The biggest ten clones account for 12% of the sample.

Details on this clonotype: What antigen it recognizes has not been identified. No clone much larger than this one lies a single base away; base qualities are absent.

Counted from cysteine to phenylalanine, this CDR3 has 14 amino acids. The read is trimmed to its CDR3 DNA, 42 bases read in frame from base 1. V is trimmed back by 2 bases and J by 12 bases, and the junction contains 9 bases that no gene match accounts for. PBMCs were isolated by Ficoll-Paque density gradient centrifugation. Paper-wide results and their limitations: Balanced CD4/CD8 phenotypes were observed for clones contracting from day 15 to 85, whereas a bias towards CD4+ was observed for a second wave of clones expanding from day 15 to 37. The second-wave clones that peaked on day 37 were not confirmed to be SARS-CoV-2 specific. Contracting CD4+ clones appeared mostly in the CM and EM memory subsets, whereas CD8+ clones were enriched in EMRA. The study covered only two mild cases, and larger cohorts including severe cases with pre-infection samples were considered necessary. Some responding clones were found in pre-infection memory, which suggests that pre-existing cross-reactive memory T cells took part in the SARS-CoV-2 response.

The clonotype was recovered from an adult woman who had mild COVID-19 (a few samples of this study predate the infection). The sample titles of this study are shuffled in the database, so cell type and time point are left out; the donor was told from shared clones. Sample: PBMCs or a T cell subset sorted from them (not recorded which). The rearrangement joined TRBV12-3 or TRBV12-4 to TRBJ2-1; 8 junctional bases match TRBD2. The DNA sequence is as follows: TGTGCCAGCAGTTTACCCACTAGCGGTGGGGGGCAGTTCTTC. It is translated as CASSLPTSGGGQFF.